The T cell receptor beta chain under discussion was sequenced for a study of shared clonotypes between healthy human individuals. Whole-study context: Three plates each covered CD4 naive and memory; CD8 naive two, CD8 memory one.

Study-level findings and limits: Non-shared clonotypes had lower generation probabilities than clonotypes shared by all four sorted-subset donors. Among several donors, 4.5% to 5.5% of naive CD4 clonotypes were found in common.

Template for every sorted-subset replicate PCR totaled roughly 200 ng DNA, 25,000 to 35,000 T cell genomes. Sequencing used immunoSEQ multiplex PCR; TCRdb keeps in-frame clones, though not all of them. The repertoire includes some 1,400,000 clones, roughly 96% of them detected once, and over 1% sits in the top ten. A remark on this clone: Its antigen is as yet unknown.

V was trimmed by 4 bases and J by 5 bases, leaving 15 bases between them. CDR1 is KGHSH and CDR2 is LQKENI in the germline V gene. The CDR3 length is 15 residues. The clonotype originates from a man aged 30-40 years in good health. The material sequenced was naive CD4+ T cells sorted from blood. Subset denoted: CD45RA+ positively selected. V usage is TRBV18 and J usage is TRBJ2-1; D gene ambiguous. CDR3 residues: CASSQLPIYHNEQFF. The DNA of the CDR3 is TGTGCCAGCTCACAGCTCCCGATATACCACAATGAGCAGTTCTTC. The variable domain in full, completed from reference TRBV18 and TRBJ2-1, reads NAGVMQNPRHLVRRRGQEARLRCSPMKGHSHVYWYRQLPEEGLKFMVYLQKENIIDESGMPKERFSAEFPKEGPSILRIQQVVRGDSAAYFCASSQLPIYHNEQFFGPGTRLTVL.